The entry below describes one T cell receptor beta chain. Its antigen is currently unknown. The CDR3 loop spans 14 amino acids. Germline-derived CDR1 and CDR2 are MDHEN and SYDVKM. The V gene lost 3 bases and the J gene lost 1 base, with 10 bases spanning the gap. The sample comes from a study of shared clonotypes between healthy human individuals. Study details: The donor group consisted of two women and three men, aged 18 to 49. Points from the study as a whole: Across four donors, naive CD4 shared around 5%, naive CD8 over 3%, memory CD4 roughly 2.1%, memory CD8 0.4%.

Here immunoSEQ multiplex PCR was the method, and the copy in TCRdb shows in-frame clones only, minus some. The sample has around 1.1 million clones; 78% are singletons. This chain links TRBV28 with TRBJ2-7; D unclear. The source of this sequence is a young man in good health. Some clones in this sample may be carry-over from other donors' samples. Sequenced: memory CD4+ T cells from PBMCs. This sample's subset: CD45RA-negative fraction. The CDR3 region has the DNA TGTGCCAGCAGTTTTGCACCTCAGTCCTACGAGCAGTACTTC. This gives the protein CASSFAPQSYEQYF.